One sample yielded the 31 T cell receptor beta chains listed below, sequenced in a study of T cell responses to AZD1222 COVID-19 vaccine (dated by TCRdb to the early 2020s). Sample time point, as interpreted from the label and publication: baseline before first vaccination. According to the study, the label for this sample's treatment or condition signals: meningococcal conjugate vaccine given as trial control. Libraries were prepared through the immunoSEQ multiplex PCR assay. TCRdb limited this immuneACCESS table to in-frame rearrangements with V and J called. A share of clones is missing; checked studies link under half to unresolved V genes, and the rest is unexplained. This sample gives approximately 80,000 clones in total; 70% to 90% of them show up just once. The top ten clonotypes cover approximately 5.4% of the sample. Material: peripheral blood, obtained on day 0 of MenACWY control vaccination. The source of these receptors is an adult in good health.

The V call is TRBV14, the J call TRBJ1-2; TRBD1 matches at 8 bases. The junction had 8 bases not matched to a gene; V was cut back by 0 bases and J by 8 bases. CDR3 length equals 15 residues. Germline V lookup: CDR1 SGHDN, CDR2 FVKESK. CDR3 sequence reads: CASSQELGQGGGYTF. The CDR3 nucleotides are TGTGCCAGCAGCCAAGAACTCGGACAGGGAGGCGGCTACACCTTC. The variable domain in full, completed from reference TRBV14 and TRBJ1-2, reads EAGVTQFPSHSVIEKGQTVTLRCDPISGHDNLYWYRRVMGKEIKFLLHFVKESKQDESGMPNNRFLAERTGGTYSTLKVQPAELEDSGVYFCASSQELGQGGGYTFGSGTRLTVV.

The rearrangement links TRBV5-5 to TRBJ1-5; D ambiguous. Trimming removed 5 bases at V and 2 bases at J, with 11 bases between. CDR1 is SGHKS, CDR2 YYEKEE, per germline (reference sequence). This CDR3 has 14 amino acids. CDR3 sequence reads: CASSPYGGNQPQHF. The CDR3 DNA reads as TGTGCCAGCAGTCCTTACGGGGGCAATCAGCCCCAGCATTTT.

The chain combines TRBV6-9 with TRBJ1-5; 7 bases fit TRBD1. This CDR3 is 14 amino acids long. Germline V lookup: CDR1 MNHGY, CDR2 SVAAGI. Unmatched junction bases numbered 4, after V lost 4 bases and J lost 4 bases. Here the CDR3 DNA reads TGTGCCAGCAGTTGGACAGGAGAAAATCAGCCCCAGCATTTT. It codes for CASSWTGENQPQHF.

This sequence joins TRBV6-5 and TRBJ2-3, with TRBD1 matching over 7 bases. The germline V gene has CDR1 MNHEY and CDR2 SVGAGI. This CDR3 region has 13 residues. Trimming took 6 bases from V and 3 from J; bases not matched to a gene: 3. CDR3 in amino acids: CASRRQGTDTQYF. The CDR3 DNA reads TGTGCCAGCAGGAGACAGGGAACAGATACGCAGTATTTT.

The CDR3 bases are TGTGCCAGCAGCGGACAGGGGGCTTCTGACGAAAAACTGTTTTTT. As protein: CASSGQGASDEKLFF. The chain is built from TRBV5-6 and TRBJ1-4; 11 bases fit TRBD1. The germline V gene encodes CDR1 SGHDT and CDR2 YYEEEE. CDR3 length: 15 residues. The J segment lost 8 bases and the V segment lost 4 bases, leaving 7 bases of the junction unmatched.

This clone appeared once. The rearrangement joins TRBV18 to TRBJ1-6; 7 bases are shared with TRBD1. Per the germline V gene, CDR1 is KGHSH and CDR2 is LQKENI. The CDR3 has 14 residues. V lost 6 bases, J lost 8 bases, and 7 bases stayed unmatched. DNA of the CDR3: TGTGCCAGCTCGGCGGGACAGACGGATTCACCCCTCCACTTT. Translated, it gives CASSAGQTDSPLHF.

The CDR3 sequence: CASSQGDRGKEKTQYF. CDR3 nucleotide sequence: TGTGCCAGCAGCCAAGGAGACAGAGGGAAAGAAAAGACCCAGTACTTC. This chain links TRBV3-1 (or the pseudogene TRBV3-2) with TRBJ2-5; the D gene could be TRBD1 or TRBD2 (5 bases each). Germline V gene data show CDR1 as LGHDT and CDR2 as YNNKEL (reference sequence). V lost 1 base, J lost 6 bases, and 18 bases lay in between. The CDR3 sequence is 16 residues long.

The gene calls are TRBV5-4 and TRBJ1-1, with D unresolved. This CDR3 has 14 residues. Germline values: CDR1 SGHNT, CDR2 YYREEE (reference sequence). Trimming removed 3 bases from V and 6 bases from J, with 15 bases in between. For the CDR3, the DNA is TGTGCCAGCAGCTCCGCCCAGAGAGCTTCTGAAGCTTTCTTT. This translates into CASSSAQRASEAFF.

This rearrangement joins TRBV7-9 to TRBJ1-4; D not resolved. The germline gives CDR1 SEHNR, CDR2 FQNEAQ (reference sequence). V was trimmed by 5 bases and J by 0 bases, leaving 10 bases between them. The CDR3 extends over 15 amino acids. The CDR3 sequence is CASSKVRSTNEKLFF. The CDR3 coding sequence is TGTGCCAGCAGCAAAGTACGATCAACTAATGAAAAACTGTTTTTT.

This rearrangement joins TRBV4-3 to TRBJ2-4; no definite D call. CDR3 length equals 13 residues. Trimming took off 0 bases at V and 13 bases at J, with 13 bases between the two ends. CDR1 and CDR2 from the germline V gene are LGHNA and YSLEER. DNA of the CDR3: TGCGCCAGCAGCCAAGATCTCGGCCTGCTCCAGTACTTC. It translates to CASSQDLGLLQYF.

The V gene is TRBV12-3 or TRBV12-4, the J gene TRBJ1-1; 7 bases line up with TRBD1. The CDR3 is 13 amino acids. V dropped 6 bases and J dropped 7; count of bases not matched to a gene: 8. CDR3 protein: CASSTDRAREAFF. The CDR3 DNA reads TGTGCCAGCAGCACTGACAGGGCACGTGAAGCTTTCTTT.

The J gene is TRBJ1-1, the V gene TRBV2; tentatively, D is TRBD1 (6 bases). Germline lookup yields CDR1 SNHLY and CDR2 FYNNEI. V lost 6 bases and J 6 bases, leaving 14 bases between the germline ends. CDR3 length: 13 amino acids. The DNA of the CDR3 is TGTGCCAGCAGCCCCGGGGGGGGCCCTGAAGCTTTCTTT. It specifies CASSPGGGPEAFF. Full variable domain (missing parts from reference TRBV2 and TRBJ1-1): EPEVTQTPSHQVTQMGQEVILRCVPISNHLYFYWYRQILGQKVEFLVSFYNNEISEKSEIFDDQFSVERPDGSNFTLKIRSTKLEDSAMYFCASSPGGGPEAFFGQGTRLTVV.

The chain recombines TRBV10-3 with TRBJ2-2; 7 bases are shared with TRBD1. After removal of 6 bases from V and 7 bases from J, the junction contained 2 bases not matched to a gene. CDR1 is ENHRY and CDR2 is SYGVKD in the germline V gene. CDR3 length equals 12 residues. The CDR3 reads CAIRPGGGELFF. The CDR3 nucleotides are TGTGCCATCAGGCCAGGGGGCGGGGAGCTGTTTTTT.

The chain is built from TRBV6-5 and TRBJ2-5; TRBD2 matches at 13 bases. CDR1 MNHEY and CDR2 SVGAGI come from the germline V gene. V shed 5 bases and J 6 bases; nucleotides not matched to a gene: 3. CDR3 length: 14 residues. CDR3 loop: CASSTSGGAKTQYF. The CDR3 bases are TGTGCCAGCAGTACTAGCGGGGGGGCAAAGACCCAGTACTTC.

The chain carries TRBV3-1 (or the pseudogene TRBV3-2) and TRBJ1-4; D call uncertain. The CDR3 runs to 15 residues. The germline V and J ends were trimmed by 5 bases and 4 bases, with 14 bases remaining between them. CDR1 and CDR2 from the germline V gene are LGHDT and YNNKEL (reference sequence). The CDR3 is CASSESAVLNEKLFF. CDR3 DNA sequence: TGTGCCAGCAGCGAAAGCGCAGTGCTTAATGAAAAACTGTTTTTT.

V is TRBV7-2 and J is TRBJ1-4; D is uncertain. Germline V gene lookup returns CDR1 SGHTA and CDR2 FQGNSA. Trimming shortened V by 5 bases and J by 4 bases, and 5 bases separated the two germline ends. The CDR3 extends over 12 amino acids. CDR3 region: CASSGINEKLFF. As DNA, the CDR3 is TGTGCCAGCAGCGGGATTAATGAAAAACTGTTTTTT.

The J gene is TRBJ2-7, the V gene TRBV27; no firm D call. Germline V gene lookup returns CDR1 MNHEY and CDR2 SMNVEV (reference sequence). The CDR3 covers 13 residues. The germline V and J ends were trimmed by 2 bases and 6 bases, with 11 bases remaining between them. Here the CDR3 DNA reads TGTGCCAGCAGTTTAGGACCTGTCGGCGAGCAGTACTTC. Translation gives CASSLGPVGEQYF.

This chain joins TRBV18 and TRBJ1-1; D is uncertain. This CDR3 spans 12 amino acids. Germline values: CDR1 KGHSH, CDR2 LQKENI. The V end was cut by 3 bases, the J end by 8 bases, with 10 bases between. The CDR3 sequence: CASSPVGREAFF. The DNA of the CDR3 is TGTGCCAGCTCACCGGTGGGCCGAGAAGCTTTCTTT.

CDR3 residues: CASSLEAGGLETQYF. The CDR3 region has the DNA TGTGCCAGCAGCTTAGAAGCGGGGGGGCTCGAGACCCAGTACTTC. J is TRBJ2-5 and V is TRBV7-9; 10 nucleotides line up with TRBD2. Losses at the gene ends were 1 base for V and 5 bases for J; bases not matched to a gene: 4. Germline V lookup: CDR1 SEHNR, CDR2 FQNEAQ (reference sequence). This CDR3 has 15 residues.

This clone has a single count. The rearrangement uses TRBV5-1 and TRBJ1-2, with TRBD1 identical over 7 bases. The CDR3 is 15 residues long. V trimming: 0 bases; J trimming: 4 bases; junction bases outside the gene matches: 6. CDR1 and CDR2 from the germline V gene are SGHRS and YFSETQ. CDR3 region: CASSLAQGGAYGYTF. The CDR3 DNA reads as TGCGCCAGCAGCTTGGCCCAGGGGGGGGCCTATGGCTACACCTTC.

To note about this clone: A junction end diverges from the germline sequence, so it may reflect a read error. The rearrangement uses TRBV7-7 and TRBJ2-1, with TRBD1 matching 8 bases. CDR1 and CDR2 (germline): SSHAT, FNYEAQ (reference sequence). There are 13 residues in the CDR3. The CDR3 region has the DNA TGTGCTAGCAGCTTCAGACAGGGGAGCGAGCAGTTCTTC. It encodes CASSFRQGSEQFF.

This sequence joins TRBV5-6 and TRBJ2-3; D remains unclear. Germline CDR1 is SGHDT and CDR2 is YYEEEE. V lost 4 bases to trimming and J lost 6 bases, with 12 bases between them. The CDR3 totals 13 residues. The CDR3 is CASSPGRADTQYF. In nucleotides, the CDR3 is TGTGCCAGCAGCCCCGGACGGGCGGATACGCAGTATTTT.

CDR3 DNA: TGTGCCACCAGCAGAGCCCTCCAACTTACCCACGGAGCTAATTCACCCCTCCACTTT. It is translated as CATSRALQLTHGANSPLHF. The chain combines TRBV15 with TRBJ1-6; D is unresolved. CDR1 is LNHNV and CDR2 is YYDKDF in the germline V gene (reference sequence). The CDR3 runs 19 residues. The ends were cut back, 1 base at V and 6 bases at J, with 22 bases in the middle.

The chain recombines TRBV19 with TRBJ2-2, with 10 bases aligning to TRBD2. CDR3 length equals 18 residues. CDR1 is LNHDA and CDR2 is SQIVND in the germline V gene (reference sequence). The V and J ends lost 4 bases and 1 base, in that order; junction bases with no gene match: 9. In nucleotides, the CDR3 is TGTGCCAGTAGTACCTTCATGACTAGCGGGTGGAACACCGGGGAGCTGTTTTTT. Translated: CASSTFMTSGWNTGELFF.

The chain couples TRBV30 to TRBJ2-4; maybe TRBD1 (6 bases). V dropped 0 bases and J dropped 5 bases, with 11 bases sitting between them. This CDR3 region has 14 residues. Germline loops: CDR1 GTSNPN, CDR2 SVGIG (reference sequence). CDR3: CAWSVRGSENIQYF. The CDR3 nucleotides are TGTGCCTGGAGTGTAAGGGGGAGTGAAAACATTCAGTACTTC.

The rearrangement uses TRBV5-4 and TRBJ1-3; 9 nucleotides agree with TRBD1. Germline V CDR1 and CDR2: SGHNT, YYREEE (reference sequence). V was pared by 0 bases and J by 0 bases, with 4 bases of the junction left unmatched. The CDR3 spans 17 residues. CDR3 nucleotides: TGTGCCAGCAGCTTGGGACAGGGGGTGTTCTCTGGAAACACCATATATTTT. This sequence encodes CASSLGQGVFSGNTIYF.

The chain recombines TRBV6-5 with TRBJ1-6; 11 nucleotides line up with TRBD1. V shed 7 bases and J 8 bases; nucleotides not matched to a gene: 4. Germline V CDR1 and CDR2: MNHEY, SVGAGI. The CDR3 is 14 residues long. CDR3 sequence: CASNGQGAYSPLHF. In DNA, the CDR3 is TGTGCCAGCAACGGACAGGGGGCCTATTCACCCCTCCACTTT.

This chain links TRBV5-6 with TRBJ2-4, with D possibly being TRBD2 (5 bases). The CDR3 spans 14 residues. The germline V gene has CDR1 SGHDT and CDR2 YYEEEE. The V gene lost 4 bases and the J gene lost 6 bases, with 14 bases spanning the gap. The CDR3 spells CASSPGFRGNIQYF. CDR3 DNA: TGTGCCAGCAGCCCGGGTTTCCGGGGAAACATTCAGTACTTC.

The chain combines TRBV6-4 with TRBJ1-1; D gene uncertain. The V gene lost 7 bases and the J gene lost 2 bases, with 14 bases spanning the gap. The CDR3 runs 14 residues. Looked up from germline, CDR1 is MRHNA and CDR2 is SNTAGT. The CDR3 loop reads CASKTEAGNTEAFF. The CDR3 bases are TGTGCCAGCAAGACGGAGGCTGGTAACACTGAAGCTTTCTTT.

J is TRBJ1-2 and V is TRBV5-6; 9 positions match TRBD1. The J segment lost 4 bases and the V segment lost 0 bases, leaving 4 bases of the junction unmatched. Germline CDR1 reads SGHDT; CDR2 reads YYEEEE. The CDR3 spans 15 residues. The CDR3 DNA follows: TGTGCCAGCAGCTTGGGGGACAGGGCCTCCTATGGCTACACCTTC. Amino acids: CASSLGDRASYGYTF. Full variable domain (remainder filled in from reference TRBV5-6 and TRBJ1-2): DAGVTQSPTHLIKTRGQQVTLRCSPKSGHDTVSWYQQALGQGPQFIFQYYEEEERQRGNFPDRFSGHQFPNYSSELNVNALLLGDSALYLCASSLGDRASYGYTFGSGTRLTVV.

The rearrangement links TRBV2 to TRBJ2-5; D is perhaps TRBD1 or TRBD2 (5 bases each). Germline CDR1 SNHLY, CDR2 FYNNEI. This CDR3 region has 11 residues. V dropped 8 bases and J dropped 4 bases, with 8 bases sitting between them. The chain's CDR3 is CASEGPETQYF. In DNA, the CDR3 is TGTGCCAGCGAGGGACCAGAGACCCAGTACTTC. The full variable domain, its missing parts supplied by reference TRBV2 and TRBJ2-5, is EPEVTQTPSHQVTQMGQEVILRCVPISNHLYFYWYRQILGQKVEFLVSFYNNEISEKSEIFDDQFSVERPDGSNFTLKIRSTKLEDSAMYFCASEGPETQYFGPGTRLLVL.